These 5 T cell receptor beta chains originate from one sample sequenced in a study of technical replicates of blood from several donors (dated by TCRdb to between 2016 and 2019). The library was generated by the immunoSEQ multiplex PCR assay. Here the immuneACCESS table is served through TCRdb, limited to in-frame sequences with V and J called. Missing clones are a known gap in these copies; in checked studies unresolved V genes cover under half, and the rest lacks a known reason. For this sample the table gives 85,000 to 100,000 clones, of which approximately 96% were detected only once. The top ten hold 0.2% to 0.25% of the sample. Material: T cells isolated from PBMCs. These receptors were taken from a human donor in good health.

The rearrangement links TRBV4-1 to TRBJ2-3; D gene ambiguous. This CDR3 is 15 amino acids long. Looked up from germline, CDR1 is MGHRA and CDR2 is YSYEKL. Deletions cut 1 base from V and 2 bases from J, with 10 bases between. As DNA, the CDR3 is TGCGCCAGCAGCCAAGGAGGATCCGCCACAGATACGCAGTATTTT. Its protein product is CASSQGGSATDTQYF.

This clone was seen once. The chain has TRBV29-1 and TRBJ2-1, with 10 bases lining up with TRBD2. The CDR3 is 18 amino acids. Per germline, CDR1 SQVTM and CDR2 ANQGSEA. The ends lost 6 bases at V and 0 bases at J; junction bases unmatched: 14. The CDR3 sequence: CSVRSVTSGFSSYNEQFF. The CDR3 region has the DNA TGCAGCGTCCGGTCCGTGACTAGCGGGTTTAGCTCCTACAATGAGCAGTTCTTC.

The chain carries TRBV29-1 and TRBJ1-2, with D perhaps matching TRBD1 (6 bases). V was trimmed by 4 bases and J by 6 bases, leaving 6 bases between them. Germline CDR1 reads SQVTM; CDR2 reads ANQGSEA. This CDR3 is built from 10 residues. The chain's CDR3 is CSVAGDGYTF. The CDR3 region has the DNA TGCAGCGTTGCAGGGGATGGCTACACCTTC.

CDR3 sequence reads: CSVGSGGHGTDTQYF. The CDR3, as DNA: TGCAGCGTTGGAAGCGGGGGGCATGGGACAGATACGCAGTATTTT. The chain uses TRBV29-1 and TRBJ2-3; 9 bases fit TRBD2. The V gene's germline CDR1 is SQVTM and CDR2 ANQGSEA. Trimming at V came to 4 bases and at J to 3 bases, leaving 8 bases not matched to a gene. There are 15 residues in the CDR3.

The rearrangement uses TRBV7-2 and TRBJ2-7; D is possibly TRBD2 (5 bases). Trimming cost V 5 bases and J 8 bases, with 13 bases left between them. CDR3 length equals 12 residues. Germline V gene lookup returns CDR1 SGHTA and CDR2 FQGNSA. The CDR3 bases are TGTGCCAGCAGCCCCTGGACTGCACAGCAGTACTTC. This encodes CASSPWTAQQYF.